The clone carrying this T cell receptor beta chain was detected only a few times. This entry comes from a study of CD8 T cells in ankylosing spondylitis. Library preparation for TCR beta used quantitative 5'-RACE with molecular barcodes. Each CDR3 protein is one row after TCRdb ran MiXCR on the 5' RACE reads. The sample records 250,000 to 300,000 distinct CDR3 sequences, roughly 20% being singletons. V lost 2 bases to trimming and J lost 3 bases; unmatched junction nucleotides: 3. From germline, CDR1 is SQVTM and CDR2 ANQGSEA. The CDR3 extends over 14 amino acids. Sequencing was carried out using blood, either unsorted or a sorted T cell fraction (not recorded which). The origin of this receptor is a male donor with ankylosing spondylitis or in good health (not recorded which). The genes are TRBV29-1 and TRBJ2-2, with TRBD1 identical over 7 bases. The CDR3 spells CSVERGRDTGELFF. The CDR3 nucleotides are TGCAGCGTTGAAAGGGGGCGCGACACCGGGGAGCTGTTTTTT.